This T cell receptor (beta chain) emerged from a study of PD-L1 blockade in urothelial cancer. Study information: T cells were recovered from blood samples at a median of roughly 150,000.

The V gene end was trimmed by 6 bases and the J gene end by 6 bases; junction bases not matched to a gene: 6. Germline CDR1 MNHNS, CDR2 SASEGT. The CDR3 runs to 14 residues. Samples were collected from each patient before treatment and during treatment. Each patient gave between 1 and 8 of them in total. Assay: immunoSEQ multiplex PCR; the TCRdb copy retains only in-frame clones and omits some. The sample lists tens of thousands of clones; around 80% were seen once. The sequenced sample was PBMCs, obtained around atezolizumab (anti-PD-L1) treatment. The receptor's source is a man between 65 and 85 years old with urothelial cancer. The genes are TRBV6-1 and TRBJ2-1, with 9 bases that match TRBD2. The CDR3 region is CASRGLAYVNEQFF. The CDR3 nucleotides are TGTGCCAGCAGGGGACTAGCCTACGTCAATGAGCAGTTCTTC.